The rows below give T cell receptor beta chains drawn from one sample of a study of CD4 and CD8 cells across lung adenocarcinoma regions. Using its own MiXCR run on the PCR reads, TCRdb lists one record per CDR3 protein. Counted here are fewer than 4,500 distinct CDR3 sequences, 55% to 70% occurring once; the ten biggest clones make up about 18%. Specimen: CD8+ T cells from the margin of a lung tumor. The receptors here all came from a female donor with lung adenocarcinoma. The CD4 and CD8 labels of this study may be unreliable. Each CDR3 is given with its conserved first and last residue. The order of the fields is CDR3 protein, CDR3 DNA, clone size, D gene, J gene, V gene. The D gene is left open where the match is weak. A clone size is listed for some rows: how often the clone was seen (once, few, many), or a class if it is expanded.

CASSPLSGQNNEQFF TGTGCCAGCAGTCCTCTCTCGGGACAGAACAATGAGCAGTTCTTC . TRBD1 TRBJ2-1 TRBV6-1
CASSLVLNTEAFF TGCGCCAGCAGCTTAGTGTTGAACACTGAAGCTTTCTTT few . TRBJ1-1 TRBV5-1
CAGSPAGTPETQYF TGCGCGGGCAGCCCGGCCGGTACTCCAGAGACCCAGTATTTC . . TRBJ2-5 TRBV10-2
CAHAVVAGDYGDTQYF TGTGCCCACGCGGTGGTAGCGGGAGATTATGGGGATACGCAGTATTTT . TRBD2 TRBJ2-3 TRBV10-3
CASSLKGGGDYEQYF TGTGCCAGCAGCTTAAAAGGAGGGGGGGACTACGAGCAGTACTTC few . TRBJ2-7 TRBV11-1
CASSAAKNREQFF TGTGCTAGCAGTGCCGCGAAGAACCGGGAGCAGTTTTTC . . TRBJ2-1 TRBV7-7
CASSFGLAGGSTYEQYF TGTGCCAGCAGTTTCGGGCTAGCGGGGGGAAGCACCTACGAGCAGTACTTC . TRBD2 TRBJ2-7 TRBV12-3/TRBV12-4
CASGRDYLSYEQYF TGTGCCAGTGGCCGGGACTATCTCTCCTACGAGCAGTACTTC . TRBD2 TRBJ2-7 TRBV6-1
CASSLTSSGANEQYF TGTGCCAGCAGCCTCACCAGCTCTGGGGCCAACGAGCAGTATTTC . . TRBJ2-6 TRBV7-3
CASSEEGGRQPQHF TGTGCCAGCAGTGAAGAGGGGGGTAGACAGCCCCAGCATTTT . . TRBJ1-5 TRBV6-1
CATFWRGASYEQYF TGTGCCACCTTCTGGCGGGGGGCGTCCTACGAGCAGTACTTC few TRBD2 TRBJ2-7 TRBV10-3
CASKASGADTQYF TGTGCCAGCAAGGCTAGCGGGGCAGATACGCAGTATTTT . TRBD2 TRBJ2-3 TRBV6-1
CASSVKGYGEQYF TGTGCCAGCAGTGTGAAGGGGTATGGCGAGCAGTACTTC once . TRBJ2-7 TRBV6-1
CAARGEGKRQPQHF TGTGCCGCAAGGGGGGAGGGCAAGCGACAGCCCCAGCATTTT . . TRBJ1-5 TRBV6-1
CASSEALIGGYTF TGTGCCAGCAGTGAAGCGTTGATAGGTGGCTACACCTTC few . TRBJ1-2 TRBV6-1
CASSESSPVFSSLMNTEAFF TGTGCCAGCAGTGAATCGTCCCCGGTTTTTTCCTCCCTTATGAACACTGAAGCTTTCTTT . . TRBJ1-1 TRBV6-1